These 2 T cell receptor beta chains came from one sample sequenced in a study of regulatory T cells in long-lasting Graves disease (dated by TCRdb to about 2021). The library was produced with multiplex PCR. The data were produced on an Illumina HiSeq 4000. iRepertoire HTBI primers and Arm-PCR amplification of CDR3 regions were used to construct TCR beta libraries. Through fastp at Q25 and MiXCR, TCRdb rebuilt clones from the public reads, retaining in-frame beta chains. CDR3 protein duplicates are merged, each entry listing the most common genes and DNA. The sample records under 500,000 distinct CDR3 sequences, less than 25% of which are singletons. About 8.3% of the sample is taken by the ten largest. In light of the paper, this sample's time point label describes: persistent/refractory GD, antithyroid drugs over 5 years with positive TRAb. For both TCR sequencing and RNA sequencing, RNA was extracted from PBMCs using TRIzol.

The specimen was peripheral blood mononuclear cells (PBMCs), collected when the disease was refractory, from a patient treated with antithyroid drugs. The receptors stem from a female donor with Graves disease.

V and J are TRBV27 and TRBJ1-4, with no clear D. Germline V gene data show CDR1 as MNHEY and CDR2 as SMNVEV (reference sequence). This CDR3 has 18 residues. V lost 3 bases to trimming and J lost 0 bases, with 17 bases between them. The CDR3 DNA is TGTGCCAGCAGTTTTGGTAGTGGCAGCCGTGCAACTAATGAAAAACTGTTTTTT. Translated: CASSFGSGSRATNEKLFF.

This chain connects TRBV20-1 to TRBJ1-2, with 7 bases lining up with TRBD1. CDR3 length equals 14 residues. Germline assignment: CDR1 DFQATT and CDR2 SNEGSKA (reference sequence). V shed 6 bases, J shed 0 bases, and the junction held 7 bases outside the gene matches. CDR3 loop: CSAPRGGTNYGYTF. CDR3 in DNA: TGCAGTGCGCCCAGGGGGGGAACTAACTATGGCTACACCTTC.